The 3 T cell receptor beta chains reported below all come from one sample, sequenced in a study of T cells in Graves' hyperthyroidism and ophthalmopathy. Authors of the study amplified TCR beta CDR3 regions from RNA transcripts. First-round RT-PCR of the TCR CDR3 relied on the HTBI primer set. TCRdb re-called the multiplex PCR reads with MiXCR, one entry per CDR3 protein. Of 250,000 or so distinct CDR3 sequences listed, 13% to 15% are singletons. The specimen sequenced was blood. These receptors were collected from a woman aged 50 to 65 with Graves' hyperthyroidism that later progressed to Graves' ophthalmopathy.

Concerning this clonotype: One end of the junction fails to match germline, which may point to a read error. The chain has TRBV7-6 and TRBJ1-4, with D possibly matching TRBD1 (5 bases). Looked up from germline, CDR1 is SGHVS and CDR2 is FNYEAQ. The CDR3 covers 15 residues. The CDR3 spells CASSLAGRLNEKLFF. CDR3 nucleotide sequence: TGTGCCAGCAGCCTAGCGGGACGGTTAAATGAAAAACTGTTTTTT.

This clonotype was counted many times. J is TRBJ2-5 and V is TRBV2; 11 nucleotides match TRBD1. After removal of 4 bases from V and 3 bases from J, the junction contained 4 bases not matched to a gene. Germline V gene data show CDR1 as SNHLY and CDR2 as FYNNEI. The CDR3 consists of 15 residues. CDR3 sequence reads: CASSAGTGGKETQYF. CDR3 DNA sequence: TGTGCCAGCAGTGCCGGGACAGGGGGGAAAGAGACCCAGTACTTC.

In its sample, this clonotype was seen many times. This chain joins TRBV12-3 or TRBV12-4 and TRBJ1-5, with 7 positions matching TRBD1. The V and J ends lost 6 bases and 1 base, in that order; junction bases with no gene match: 12. The length of the CDR3 is 17 residues. The CDR3, as DNA: TGTGCCAGCAGCTTCCGTCGAGGACAGGCCAGCAATCAGCCCCAGCATTTT. This sequence encodes CASSFRRGQASNQPQHF.